One and the same sample provided the 20 T cell receptor beta chains below, sequenced in a study of blood T cells in healthy people across ages (dated by TCRdb to the mid-2010s). The library was generated by 5' RACE. The listed sequencing device is Illumina HiSeq 2500. A second roughly 6 to 12 cycle PCR used a sample-barcoded 5' primer and a J-beta primer mix. The public reads were run again by TCRdb, first through fastp at Q25 and then through MiXCR, and only productive beta chains were kept. Rows are unified per CDR3 protein, each entry keeping the most common DNA and genes. Here the sample has around 690,000 distinct CDR3 sequences; 58% occur a single time. The top ten constitute over 30% of the sample. Sequencing was performed on blood. These receptors all come from a man aged 55 to 69 in good health.

This chain uses TRBV21-1 with TRBJ2-1. TRBV21-1 is a pseudogene. The CDR3 has 15 amino acids. The CDR3 nucleotides are TGTGCCAGCAGCCACGGAAACGGGGCCTCCAATGAGCAGTTCTTC. It translates to CASSHGNGASNEQFF.

The chain couples TRBV5-1 to TRBJ2-2, with D uncertain. The CDR3 consists of 15 residues. The ends were cut back, 1 base at V and 3 bases at J, with 10 bases in the middle. Germline CDR1 SGHRS, CDR2 YFSETQ. The CDR3 DNA is TGCGCCAGCAGCTTGTCAGGCTCGGACACCGGGGAGCTGTTTTTT. Encoded protein: CASSLSGSDTGELFF.

J is TRBJ2-2 and V is TRBV20-1; D not resolved. Germline CDR1 reads DFQATT; CDR2 reads SNEGSKA (reference sequence). The CDR3 is 12 amino acids. V was shortened by 5 bases and J by 7 bases, with 11 bases between the two germline ends. For the CDR3, the DNA is TGCAGTGCTCGAAGGGCGAGCGGGGAGCTGTTTTTT. This gives the protein CSARRASGELFF.

The rearrangement joins TRBV3-1 to TRBJ2-7, with D unclear. The J call is uncertain, as TRBJ2-5 better fits the DNA end. CDR1 LGHDT and CDR2 YNNKEL come from the germline V gene (reference sequence). This CDR3 spans 16 amino acids. The CDR3 DNA follows: TGTGCCAGCAGCCAAGTGGCCAGTCGGGTGAAGGAGACCCAGTACTTC. This codes for CASSQVASRVKETQYF.

This clonotype appeared a few times. The chain joins TRBV4-1 to TRBJ2-5; the match to TRBD1 covers 10 bases. The V and J ends lost 3 bases and 3 bases, in that order; junction bases with no gene match: 7. Germline assignment: CDR1 MGHRA and CDR2 YSYEKL. CDR3 length equals 16 residues. The DNA for the CDR3 is TGCGCCAGCAGCCACCCTGGGACAGGGGTTGAAGAGACCCAGTACTTC. Protein: CASSHPGTGVEETQYF.

The chain links TRBV14 to TRBJ2-1, with TRBD2 matching over 15 bases. The CDR3 is made up of 20 amino acids. The germline gives CDR1 SGHDN, CDR2 FVKESK. J was trimmed by 5 bases and V by 4 bases; bases with no gene match: 15. The CDR3 DNA reads TGTGCCAGCAGCCCTACCCACGGACTAGCGGGGGGGCGCAGGCACAATGAGCAGTTCTTC. Translating gives CASSPTHGLAGGRRHNEQFF. The variable domain in full, with the rest retrieved from reference TRBV14 and TRBJ2-1, is EAGVTQFPSHSVIEKGQTVTLRCDPISGHDNLYWYRRVMGKEIKFLLHFVKESKQDESGMPNNRFLAERTGGTYSTLKVQPAELEDSGVYFCASSPTHGLAGGRRHNEQFFGPGTRLTVL.

The V gene is TRBV4-1, the J gene TRBJ1-1, with D possibly TRBD1 on 5 matching bases. The CDR3 runs to 15 residues. Trimming removed 0 bases from V and 6 bases from J, with 14 bases in between. Germline CDR1 and CDR2: MGHRA and YSYEKL. CDR3 sequence: CASSQDPGVGAEAFF. For the CDR3, the DNA is TGCGCCAGCAGCCAAGACCCGGGAGTGGGGGCTGAAGCTTTCTTT.

In its sample, this clonotype was seen a few times. The rearrangement joins TRBV29-1 to TRBJ2-1; D possibly corresponds to TRBD1 (5 bases). The germline CDR1 and CDR2 sequences are SQVTM and ANQGSEA. The CDR3 covers 13 residues. The V gene lost 0 bases and the J gene lost 9 bases, with 12 bases spanning the gap. The CDR3 nucleotides read TGCAGCGTTGAAGAGGCAGGGTTCGGTGAGCAGTTCTTC. Its protein product is CSVEEAGFGEQFF.

Remarks on this clonotype: A junction end diverges from the germline sequence, so it may reflect a read error. The V and J genes are TRBV6-1 and TRBJ2-6; TRBD2 is a possible D gene (6 bases). CDR3 length: 17 amino acids. From germline, CDR1 is MNHNS and CDR2 SASEGT. The CDR3 protein is CASSERDSRSWANVLTF. The CDR3 region has the DNA TGTGCCAGCAGTGAGCGGGATAGCCGCTCGTGGGCCAACGTCTTGACTTTC.

This chain uses TRBV10-3 with TRBJ2-5, with TRBD2 matching over 7 bases. Losses at the gene ends were 4 bases for V and 2 bases for J; bases not matched to a gene: 10. The V gene's germline CDR1 is ENHRY and CDR2 SYGVKD. CDR3 length equals 16 residues. The CDR3 is CAISGGSGAIQETQYF. In DNA form, the CDR3 reads TGTGCCATCAGTGGGGGAAGCGGGGCGATACAAGAGACCCAGTACTTC.

In this sample, this clonotype turned up once. The gene calls are TRBV5-1 and TRBJ1-1, with D unresolved. V lost 0 bases to trimming and J lost 0 bases, with 6 bases between them. Per the germline V gene, CDR1 is SGHRS and CDR2 is YFSETQ. The CDR3 is 14 amino acids. The CDR3 bases are TGCGCCAGCAGCTTGGACATGATGAACACTGAAGCTTTCTTT. It encodes CASSLDMMNTEAFF.

This clonotype was picked up a small number of times. V usage is TRBV5-1 and J usage is TRBJ2-7, with 8 bases matching TRBD1. Germline V gene data show CDR1 as SGHRS and CDR2 as YFSETQ. V gave up 4 bases and J gave up 6 bases; unmatched junction bases: 6. This CDR3 spans 13 amino acids. The CDR3 DNA is TGCGCCAGCAGCGCCACAGGGGGATCCGAGCAGTACTTC. It codes for CASSATGGSEQYF.

Only a few counts were recorded for this clonotype. This chain joins TRBV10-3 and TRBJ1-2; TRBD1 agrees at 7 bases. Germline CDR1 ENHRY, CDR2 SYGVKD. The CDR3 length is 13 residues. J was trimmed by 7 bases and V by 11 bases; bases with no gene match: 13. The CDR3 sequence is CASRTDRVPGYTF. CDR3 in DNA: TGTGCCTCCCGCACCGACAGGGTCCCTGGCTACACCTTC.

This chain links TRBV7-2 with TRBJ1-2; TRBD1 is a possible D gene (5 bases). V lost 0 bases, J lost 2 bases, and 13 bases lay in between. This CDR3 comprises 16 residues. From germline, CDR1 is SGHTA and CDR2 FQGNSA. CDR3 sequence reads: CASSLARGDENYGYTF. The CDR3 DNA reads TGTGCCAGCAGCTTAGCGAGAGGGGACGAAAACTATGGCTACACCTTC.

The CDR3 spells CSVDRAYGYTF. DNA for the CDR3: TGCAGCGTTGACAGGGCCTATGGCTACACCTTC. This chain connects TRBV29-1 to TRBJ1-2; perhaps TRBD1 as D (5 bases). Looked up from germline, CDR1 is SQVTM and CDR2 is ANQGSEA. This CDR3 has 11 residues. The germline V and J ends were trimmed by 3 bases and 4 bases, with 6 bases remaining between them.

This clonotype was detected many times. In nucleotides, the CDR3 is TGTGCCAGCAGCCACACCACCGGGGAGCTGTTTTTT. Its protein product is CASSHTTGELFF. The chain links TRBV4-2 to TRBJ2-2; D is unclear. Deletions cut 3 bases from V and 4 bases from J, with 3 bases between. The germline V gene has CDR1 LGHNA and CDR2 YNFKEQ. The length of the CDR3 is 12 residues.

In its sample, this clonotype was seen a few times. The rearrangement joins TRBV7-2 to TRBJ2-5; TRBD2 matches 15 bases. The CDR3 runs to 16 residues. After removal of 5 bases from V and 3 bases from J, the junction contained 4 bases not matched to a gene. The germline V gene has CDR1 SGHTA and CDR2 FQGNSA. The DNA of the CDR3 is TGTGCCAGCAGCCAGGGACTAGCGGGGGGCAAAGAGACCCAGTACTTC. It codes for CASSQGLAGGKETQYF.

The table lists this clonotype with a few counts. The rearrangement uses TRBV20-1 and TRBJ2-5; 8 bases align to TRBD2. The CDR3 contains 15 residues. The germline gives CDR1 DFQATT, CDR2 SNEGSKA (reference sequence). V lost 3 bases to trimming and J lost 5 bases; unmatched junction nucleotides: 11. The CDR3 DNA reads TGCAGTGCTAGGTCCTCGGCGGGGGGAGTGGAGACCCAGTACTTC. Residues: CSARSSAGGVETQYF.

The chain recombines TRBV27 with TRBJ2-1; TRBD2 aligns across 9 bases. With 3 bases clipped from V and 6 bases from J, the junction kept 9 bases outside the gene matches. Germline V CDR1 and CDR2: MNHEY, SMNVEV (reference sequence). The CDR3 is made up of 16 amino acids. CDR3 amino acids: CASSLTGGGASNEQFF. For the CDR3, the DNA is TGTGCCAGCAGTTTGACTGGCGGGGGGGCCTCCAATGAGCAGTTCTTC.

This clonotype was recorded a few times. CDR3 protein: CASSLTIGAFETQYF. The CDR3 DNA reads TGTGCCAGCAGCCTGACTATCGGCGCCTTCGAGACCCAGTACTTC. The V call is TRBV7-2, the J call TRBJ2-5; D is possibly TRBD2 (5 bases). Germline CDR1 is SGHTA and CDR2 is FQGNSA. The CDR3 runs 15 residues. Trimming pared 5 bases from V and 5 bases from J, leaving 18 bases between.